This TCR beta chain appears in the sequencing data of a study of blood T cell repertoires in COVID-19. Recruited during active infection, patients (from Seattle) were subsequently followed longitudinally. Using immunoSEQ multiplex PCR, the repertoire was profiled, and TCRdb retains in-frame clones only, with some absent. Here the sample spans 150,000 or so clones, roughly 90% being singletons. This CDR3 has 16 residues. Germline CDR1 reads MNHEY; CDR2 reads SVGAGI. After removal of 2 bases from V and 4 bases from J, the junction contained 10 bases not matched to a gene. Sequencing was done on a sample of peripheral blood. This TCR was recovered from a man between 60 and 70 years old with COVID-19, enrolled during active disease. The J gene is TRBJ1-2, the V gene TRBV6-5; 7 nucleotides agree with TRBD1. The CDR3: CASSYIRTGGLYGYTF. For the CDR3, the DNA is TGTGCCAGCAGTTACATTAGGACAGGCGGACTCTATGGCTACACCTTC.